This passage covers 28 T cell receptor beta chains from one sample sequenced in a study of cytomegalovirus exposure and HLA in healthy donors. PCR was performed using 60 Vbeta and 13 Jbeta primers. The method was immunoSEQ multiplex PCR; TCRdb's version includes in-frame clones alone and lacks a portion of them. The table records 100,000 to 150,000 clones, about four fifths of them present only once. Specimen: PBMCs. Receptors were obtained from a woman between 55 and 75 years old in good health and CMV-seropositive.

This clone has only one observation. This chain uses TRBV5-8 with TRBJ2-1; D ambiguous. CDR3 size: 14 residues. Germline CDR1 SGHTS, CDR2 YDEGEE. Trimming removed 1 base from V and 8 bases from J, with 13 bases in between. The CDR3 loop reads CASSLRRQSYEQFF. Written as DNA, the CDR3 is TGTGCCAGCAGCTTGCGGCGGCAGAGCTATGAGCAGTTCTTC.

This clone was recorded only once. This rearrangement joins TRBV5-1 to TRBJ2-1; TRBD1 aligns across 7 bases. Looked up from germline, CDR1 is SGHRS and CDR2 is YFSETQ. The CDR3 totals 15 residues. V lost 3 bases to trimming and J lost 9 bases; unmatched junction nucleotides: 12. CDR3 protein: CASSSRTGTLVEQFF. CDR3 DNA sequence: TGCGCCAGCAGCTCCCGGACAGGTACTCTCGTTGAGCAGTTCTTC.

This clone was seen just once. The chain combines TRBV7-3 with TRBJ1-2, with D possibly being TRBD1 (6 bases). This CDR3 has 15 amino acids. Germline values: CDR1 SGHTA, CDR2 FQGTGA. Trimming cost V 2 bases and J 5 bases, with 15 bases left between them. CDR3 in DNA: TGTGCCAGCAGCTTAGGTGGGGGCGCAGGGTATGGCTACACCTTC. Amino acid sequence: CASSLGGGAGYGYTF.

The gene calls are TRBV7-2 and TRBJ2-3, with 10 bases aligning to TRBD1. Trimming at V came to 2 bases and at J to 0 bases, leaving 5 bases not matched to a gene. The CDR3 runs 17 residues. The germline CDR1 and CDR2 sequences are SGHTA and FQGNSA. The CDR3: CASSLMGTGVSTDTQYF. CDR3 sequence (DNA): TGTGCCAGCAGCTTAATGGGGACAGGGGTTAGCACAGATACGCAGTATTTT.

The rearrangement links TRBV29-1 to TRBJ1-2; D ambiguous. Germline V gives CDR1 SQVTM, CDR2 ANQGSEA. The V end was cut by 1 base, the J end by 5 bases, with 14 bases between. The CDR3 consists of 14 residues. The CDR3: CSVEAAGSEYGYTF. CDR3 in DNA: TGCAGCGTTGAAGCGGCCGGCAGCGAGTATGGCTACACCTTC.

The chain employs TRBV30 and TRBJ2-7; TRBD1 matches 9 bases. Germline CDR1 reads GTSNPN; CDR2 reads SVGIG (reference sequence). V lost 3 bases to trimming and J lost 5 bases; unmatched junction nucleotides: 14. CDR3 length: 16 amino acids. The DNA of the CDR3 is TGTGCCTGGAGCACCCATGGGGGGACAGGGAACAACGAGCAGTACTTC. Protein product: CAWSTHGGTGNNEQYF. Together with reference TRBV30 and TRBJ2-7, the CDR3 gives the full variable domain: SQTIHQWPATLVQPVGSPLSLECTVEGTSNPNLYWYRQAAGRGLQLLFYSVGIGQISSEVPQNLSASRPQDRQFILSSKKLLLSDSGFYLCAWSTHGGTGNNEQYFGPGTRLTVT.

The V call is TRBV4-2, the J call TRBJ1-6; a weak D match, TRBD1 (6 bases). The CDR3 has 20 residues. V was trimmed by 0 bases and J by 0 bases, leaving 18 bases between them. Germline CDR1 and CDR2: LGHNA and YNFKEQ. This CDR3 reads CASSQEWGRTTGSYNSPLHF. The CDR3 coding sequence is TGTGCCAGCAGCCAAGAATGGGGGCGGACCACAGGCTCCTATAATTCACCCCTCCACTTT.

The chain combines TRBV14 with TRBJ2-1; TRBD1 matches 8 bases. The CDR3 is 15 residues long. Germline V lookup: CDR1 SGHDN, CDR2 FVKESK. After removal of 0 bases from V and 9 bases from J, the junction contained 7 bases not matched to a gene. CDR3 sequence: CASSQDWDRPGEQFF. DNA of the CDR3: TGTGCCAGCAGCCAAGATTGGGACAGGCCGGGTGAGCAGTTCTTC.

The CDR3 here is CASTKSLAGGGDEQYF. The CDR3 DNA reads TGTGCCTCAACGAAAAGCCTAGCGGGAGGAGGAGACGAGCAGTACTTC. V and J are TRBV30 and TRBJ2-7, with 11 bases identical to TRBD2. CDR1 and CDR2 from the germline V gene are GTSNPN and SVGIG (reference sequence). With V trimmed by 7 bases and J by 5 bases, 16 bases remained unmatched. The CDR3 is 16 amino acids.

V usage is TRBV7-2 and J usage is TRBJ1-2, with no clear D. Germline V CDR1 and CDR2: SGHTA, FQGNSA. The CDR3 extends over 12 amino acids. V lost 11 bases to trimming and J lost 8 bases, with 18 bases between them. CDR3 protein: CAGSREGLGYTF. The CDR3 bases are TGTGCCGGATCAAGGGAGGGCTTAGGCTACACCTTC.

The chain is built from TRBV10-2 and TRBJ2-7, with TRBD2 identical over 11 bases. The CDR3 has 15 residues. V shed 5 bases and J 1 base; nucleotides not matched to a gene: 4. Germline V CDR1 and CDR2: WSHSY, SAAADI. The CDR3 coding sequence is TGCGCCAGCAGTAGGACTAGCGGGTCTTCCTACGAGCAGTACTTC. Translating gives CASSRTSGSSYEQYF.

This clone turned up a few times. This chain uses TRBV11-1 with TRBJ1-2, with D possibly TRBD1 on 6 matching bases. The CDR3 loop spans 15 amino acids. Trimming removed 5 bases at V and 0 bases at J, with 13 bases between. CDR1 and CDR2 (germline): SGHAT, FQDESV (reference sequence). This CDR3 is CASSLTGRANYGYTF. The CDR3 DNA sequence: TGTGCCAGCAGCCTCACAGGGAGAGCTAACTATGGCTACACCTTC.

The V and J genes are TRBV4-2 and TRBJ2-1, with 14 bases identical to TRBD2. Losses at the gene ends were 3 bases for V and 2 bases for J; bases not matched to a gene: 6. The germline V gene has CDR1 LGHNA and CDR2 YNFKEQ. The CDR3 runs 18 residues. CDR3 coding DNA: TGTGCCAGCAGCCAGACTAGCGGGAGGGCCAGGACCTACAATGAGCAGTTCTTC. Translating it yields CASSQTSGRARTYNEQFF.

This chain connects TRBV18 to TRBJ2-7; D gene uncertain. The CDR3 spans 14 residues. V lost 0 bases to trimming and J lost 5 bases, with 11 bases between them. In germline, CDR1 is KGHSH, CDR2 LQKENI. The CDR3 here is CASSPPGRLDEQYF. DNA of the CDR3: TGTGCCAGCTCACCACCGGGCCGGCTGGACGAGCAGTACTTC.

The chain links TRBV19 to TRBJ2-6, with 8 bases identical to TRBD1. This CDR3 is 15 amino acids long. Germline trimming cut 6 bases from V and 2 bases from J; bases unmatched to any gene: 3. CDR1 and CDR2 (germline): LNHDA, SQIVND (reference sequence). This chain's CDR3 is CASRGQGAGANVLTF. The CDR3 DNA follows: TGTGCCAGTAGAGGACAGGGAGCTGGGGCCAACGTCCTGACTTTC.

This chain links TRBV11-2 with TRBJ2-1; 10 bases are a match to TRBD1. The CDR3 runs 17 residues. CDR1 and CDR2 (germline): SGHAT, FQNNGV. Trimming took 0 bases from V and 10 from J; bases not matched to a gene: 12. Written as DNA, the CDR3 is TGTGCCAGCAGCTTAGATGGGACAGGGGCGGGGAAGGGGGAGCAGTTCTTC. This sequence encodes CASSLDGTGAGKGEQFF.

This chain joins TRBV12-5 and TRBJ1-4; TRBD1 matches at 10 bases. Germline lookup yields CDR1 LGHNT and CDR2 FRNRAP. V dropped 7 bases and J dropped 7; count of bases not matched to a gene: 6. This CDR3 is 14 amino acids long. CDR3 amino acids: CASALTGGPEKLFF. The CDR3 bases are TGTGCTAGTGCCCTGACAGGGGGCCCTGAAAAACTGTTTTTT.

The J gene is TRBJ1-5, the V gene TRBV5-8, with 7 bases that match TRBD1. CDR3 length: 14 amino acids. Germline CDR1 and CDR2: SGHTS and YDEGEE. J lost 6 bases, V lost 1 base, and 4 bases had no gene match. The CDR3 here is CASSLSGGGQPQHF. The CDR3 bases are TGTGCCAGCAGCTTGTCAGGGGGTGGTCAGCCCCAGCATTTT.

This sequence joins TRBV7-2 and TRBJ1-2, with a weak D call TRBD1 (6 bases). Germline V CDR1 and CDR2: SGHTA, FQGNSA. The CDR3 consists of 14 residues. Deletions cut 3 bases from V and 3 bases from J, with 11 bases between. The CDR3 nucleotides read TGTGCCAGCAGCTTGGGGGGGCCAGACTATGGCTACACCTTC. This encodes CASSLGGPDYGYTF.

V is TRBV5-5 and J is TRBJ2-1, with TRBD1 matching 7 bases. With 0 bases clipped from V and 2 bases from J, the junction kept 2 bases outside the gene matches. The V gene's germline CDR1 is SGHKS and CDR2 YYEKEE (reference sequence). The CDR3 extends over 15 amino acids. The CDR3 bases are TGTGCCAGCAGCTTGGTAGGGGGCCCCTACAATGAGCAGTTCTTC. This sequence encodes CASSLVGGPYNEQFF. Full variable domain (missing parts from reference TRBV5-5 and TRBJ2-1): DAGVTQSPTHLIKTRGQQVTLRCSPISGHKSVSWYQQVLGQGPQFIFQYYEKEERGRGNFPDRFSARQFPNYSSELNVNALLLGDSALYLCASSLVGGPYNEQFFGPGTRLTVL.

This clone came up a few times. The V gene is TRBV11-3, the J gene TRBJ1-1; the D is unclear. CDR3 length: 15 amino acids. V gave up 5 bases and J gave up 0 bases, with 13 bases separating them. CDR1 is SGHNT, CDR2 YENEEA, per germline. The CDR3 loop reads CASSPIRRLNTEAFF. CDR3 DNA sequence: TGTGCCAGCAGCCCTATAAGGAGGTTGAACACTGAAGCTTTCTTT.

This chain joins TRBV2 and TRBJ2-4; weak D call: TRBD1 (6 bases). V was pared by 6 bases and J by 5 bases, with 20 bases between. This CDR3 has 16 residues. Germline CDR1 and CDR2: SNHLY and FYNNEI. This CDR3 reads CASRDRQATKENIQYF. The CDR3 DNA follows: TGTGCCAGCAGAGACCGACAGGCGACCAAAGAAAACATTCAGTACTTC.

V is TRBV30 and J is TRBJ1-1, with 8 positions matching TRBD1. Germline CDR1 reads GTSNPN; CDR2 reads SVGIG (reference sequence). The CDR3 extends over 15 amino acids. After removal of 8 bases from V and 0 bases from J, the junction contained 11 bases not matched to a gene. This CDR3 is CAVTGQVHMNTEAFF. The CDR3 nucleotides are TGTGCCGTTACGGGACAGGTACACATGAACACTGAAGCTTTCTTT.

V gene TRBV30 combines with J gene TRBJ2-5; a weak D match, TRBD1 (6 bases). V lost 5 bases to trimming and J lost 1 base, with 14 bases between them. Germline-derived CDR1 and CDR2 are GTSNPN and SVGIG (reference sequence). The length of the CDR3 is 14 residues. CDR3: CAWGGLGVQETQYF. The CDR3 nucleotides are TGTGCCTGGGGGGGCCTGGGCGTCCAAGAGACCCAGTACTTC.

The chain carries TRBV6-6 and TRBJ1-3; no firm D call. Germline V lookup: CDR1 MNHNY, CDR2 SVGAGI (reference sequence). V lost 6 bases to trimming and J lost 0 bases, with 15 bases between them. The CDR3 has 16 residues. The CDR3 reads CASSMSHGASGNTIYF. CDR3 DNA sequence: TGTGCCAGCAGCATGAGCCACGGTGCCTCTGGAAACACCATATATTTT.

The rearrangement links TRBV19 to TRBJ1-2; D is perhaps TRBD1 (6 bases). There are 16 residues in the CDR3. Trimming stripped 0 bases from V and 4 bases from J, with 15 bases between. Germline V CDR1 and CDR2: LNHDA, SQIVND (reference sequence). CDR3 coding DNA: TGTGCCAGTAGTATAGATCGGGGGGCTGCAGGCTATGGCTACACCTTC. This sequence encodes CASSIDRGAAGYGYTF.

V usage is TRBV15 and J usage is TRBJ1-4; no clear D gene. The germline gives CDR1 LNHNV, CDR2 YYDKDF (reference sequence). The V end lost 0 bases, the J end lost 4 bases, and 15 bases lay between the germline ends. CDR3 length: 17 amino acids. CDR3 sequence: CATSREREDGFNEKLFF. The CDR3 DNA sequence: TGTGCCACCAGCAGAGAGAGGGAGGACGGATTTAATGAAAAACTGTTTTTT.

The rearrangement uses TRBV6-5 and TRBJ1-5; D not certain. Per the germline V gene, CDR1 is MNHEY and CDR2 is SVGAGI. V gave up 6 bases and J gave up 3 bases, with 12 bases separating them. The CDR3 length is 14 residues. The CDR3 loop is CASSAGNFNQPQHF. CDR3 in DNA: TGTGCCAGCAGCGCGGGGAACTTCAATCAGCCCCAGCATTTT.